Listed below are T cell receptor beta chains from one sample, sequenced in a study of blood T cell repertoires in COVID-19. Method: immunoSEQ multiplex PCR; TCRdb's copy keeps in-frame clones and lacks some. This table holds about 44,000 clones, approximately 79% found once. Specimen: peripheral blood. These receptors originate from a human donor in a cohort sampled during active COVID-19. Each CDR3 is given with its conserved first and last residue. A D gene is named only where the DNA matches it firmly. Clone size is stated in some rows and not others, as once, few, many or a class when expanded.

j_call: TRBJ1-5; clone_size: few; d_call: .; v_call: TRBV27; cdr3_nt: TGTGCCAGCAGTTTAACGGCCCCGGGGGGCAATCAGCCCCAGCATTTT; cdr3_aa: CASSLTAPGGNQPQHF
j_call: TRBJ2-5; clone_size: .; d_call: TRBD1; v_call: TRBV12-5; cdr3_nt: TGTGCTAGTGGTTTGGTACCGGACAGGGGAGAGACCCAGTACTTC; cdr3_aa: CASGLVPDRGETQYF
j_call: TRBJ1-5; clone_size: .; d_call: .; v_call: TRBV6-5; cdr3_nt: TGTGCCAGCAGTTACAACAGGGAAGGGCAGCCCCAGCATTTT; cdr3_aa: CASSYNREGQPQHF
j_call: TRBJ1-5; clone_size: .; d_call: .; v_call: TRBV4-2; cdr3_nt: TGTGCCAGCAGCCAAGATGGGGCAGGGAGCAATCAGCCCCAGCATTTT; cdr3_aa: CASSQDGAGSNQPQHF
j_call: TRBJ1-4; clone_size: once; d_call: TRBD1; v_call: TRBV19; cdr3_nt: TGTGCCAGTAGCGGGACAGCCTCTAATGAAAAACTGTTTTTT; cdr3_aa: CASSGTASNEKLFF
j_call: TRBJ2-2; clone_size: .; d_call: TRBD2; v_call: TRBV9; cdr3_nt: TGTGCCAGCAGCGTAGCTACGGGGGGAACCGGGGAGCTGTTTTTT; cdr3_aa: CASSVATGGTGELFF
j_call: TRBJ1-5; clone_size: .; d_call: .; v_call: TRBV6-5; cdr3_nt: TGTGCCAGCAGGACTACAAAGAATAGCAATCAGCCCCAGCATTTT; cdr3_aa: CASRTTKNSNQPQHF
j_call: TRBJ1-1; clone_size: few; d_call: .; v_call: TRBV2; cdr3_nt: TGTGCCAGCAGTGAAGACAGTCTGAACACTGAAGCTTTCTTT; cdr3_aa: CASSEDSLNTEAFF
j_call: TRBJ2-5; clone_size: .; d_call: TRBD1; v_call: TRBV5-1; cdr3_nt: TGCGCCAGCAGCTTACAGGGGTCTACCAAAGAGACCCAGTACTTC; cdr3_aa: CASSLQGSTKETQYF
j_call: TRBJ2-3; clone_size: .; d_call: TRBD1; v_call: TRBV24-1; cdr3_nt: TGTGCCACCAGTGATTCCGGGACAGGGATAGATACGCAGTATTTT; cdr3_aa: CATSDSGTGIDTQYF
j_call: TRBJ2-2; clone_size: few; d_call: TRBD1; v_call: TRBV24-1; cdr3_nt: TGTGCCACCAGCGACAGGGTAACCGGGGAGCTGTTTTTT; cdr3_aa: CATSDRVTGELFF
j_call: TRBJ1-2; clone_size: .; d_call: TRBD1; v_call: TRBV3-1/TRBV3-2; cdr3_nt: TGTGCCAGCAGCCCGACAGGGGTGGAAGGCTACACCTTC; cdr3_aa: CASSPTGVEGYTF
j_call: TRBJ2-1; clone_size: .; d_call: TRBD2; v_call: TRBV19; cdr3_nt: TGTGCCAGTAGTATTCTGACTAGCGGGGGGCGTTACAATGAGCAGTTCTTC; cdr3_aa: CASSILTSGGRYNEQFF
j_call: TRBJ2-5; clone_size: .; d_call: TRBD1; v_call: TRBV19; cdr3_nt: TGTGCCAGTAACATCGGCAGGGGGCGCGGAGAGACCCAGTACTTC; cdr3_aa: CASNIGRGRGETQYF
j_call: TRBJ1-5; clone_size: .; d_call: .; v_call: TRBV6-2/TRBV6-3; cdr3_nt: TGTGCCAGCAGTTTAAAGACAGGTTGGGACAATCAGCCCCAGCATTTT; cdr3_aa: CASSLKTGWDNQPQHF
j_call: TRBJ2-1; clone_size: .; d_call: TRBD1; v_call: TRBV18; cdr3_nt: TGTGCCAGCTCACCGGACAGGGGGCCTTATTACAATGAGCAGTTCTTC; cdr3_aa: CASSPDRGPYYNEQFF
j_call: TRBJ1-2; clone_size: once; d_call: TRBD1; v_call: TRBV4-1; cdr3_nt: TGCGCCAGCAGCCAAGATGGGACAGGGTATGGCTATGGCTACACCTTC; cdr3_aa: CASSQDGTGYGYGYTF
j_call: TRBJ1-4; clone_size: few; d_call: .; v_call: TRBV7-2; cdr3_nt: TGTGCCAGCAGCTTAACTTCAACGGGGATGGGGGAAAAACTGTTTTTT; cdr3_aa: CASSLTSTGMGEKLFF
j_call: TRBJ1-5; clone_size: few; d_call: .; v_call: TRBV27; cdr3_nt: TGTGCCAGCAGCATTGGGGGGGGTAGCAATCAGCCCCAGCATTTT; cdr3_aa: CASSIGGGSNQPQHF
j_call: TRBJ2-1; clone_size: .; d_call: .; v_call: TRBV24-1; cdr3_nt: TGTGCCACCAGCCCACAGGGCGGTGAGCAGTTCTTC; cdr3_aa: CATSPQGGEQFF
j_call: TRBJ2-5; clone_size: once; d_call: .; v_call: TRBV6-1; cdr3_nt: TGTGCCAGCAGTGAACGGTATGATCAAGAGACCCAGTACTTC; cdr3_aa: CASSERYDQETQYF
j_call: TRBJ1-6; clone_size: .; d_call: TRBD1; v_call: TRBV19; cdr3_nt: TGTGCCAGTAGGGGGACAGGGGGTAATTCACCCCTCCACTTT; cdr3_aa: CASRGTGGNSPLHF
j_call: TRBJ2-1; clone_size: .; d_call: TRBD2; v_call: TRBV19; cdr3_nt: TGTGCCAGTAGACCGCCGGGACTAGTCAATGAGCAGTTCTTC; cdr3_aa: CASRPPGLVNEQFF
j_call: TRBJ2-1; clone_size: .; d_call: .; v_call: TRBV6-5; cdr3_nt: TGTGCCGCAGGTCACCGCTACAATGAGCAGTTCTTC; cdr3_aa: CAAGHRYNEQFF
j_call: TRBJ2-3; clone_size: .; d_call: TRBD2; v_call: TRBV5-1; cdr3_nt: TGCGCCAGCAGCCCCTGGACTAGCGGGGGGGCCACAGATACGCAGTATTTT; cdr3_aa: CASSPWTSGGATDTQYF
j_call: TRBJ1-2; clone_size: once; d_call: TRBD1; v_call: TRBV2; cdr3_nt: TGTGCCAGCAGACCGGGACAGACTAACTATGGCTACACCTTC; cdr3_aa: CASRPGQTNYGYTF
j_call: TRBJ2-1; clone_size: .; d_call: TRBD2; v_call: TRBV5-1; cdr3_nt: TGCGCCAGCAGCCCCGGGACTAGCGGGGGGCCGCGGCATGAGCAGTTCTTC; cdr3_aa: CASSPGTSGGPRHEQFF
j_call: TRBJ1-2; clone_size: once; d_call: .; v_call: TRBV11-2; cdr3_nt: TGTGCCAGCAGCGCGAGTACAGGGATTAACTATGGCTACACCTTC; cdr3_aa: CASSASTGINYGYTF
j_call: TRBJ1-1; clone_size: .; d_call: .; v_call: TRBV19; cdr3_nt: TGTGCCAGTAACGAGTTCGGTACTAGGGGAGGAGTGAACACTGAAGCTTTCTTT; cdr3_aa: CASNEFGTRGGVNTEAFF
j_call: TRBJ2-5; clone_size: .; d_call: .; v_call: TRBV9; cdr3_nt: TGTGCCAGCAGCGGAAGACCTCAGGCTGGCTACCAAGAGACCCAGTACTTC; cdr3_aa: CASSGRPQAGYQETQYF
j_call: TRBJ2-2; clone_size: .; d_call: TRBD2; v_call: TRBV4-2; cdr3_nt: TGTGCCAGCAGCCACCGGGGACTAGCGGGGAACACCGGGGAGCTGTTTTTT; cdr3_aa: CASSHRGLAGNTGELFF
j_call: TRBJ2-1; clone_size: .; d_call: .; v_call: TRBV3-1/TRBV3-2; cdr3_nt: TGTGCCAGCAGCCAAGAAATTCCAGCGACTCGCAATGAGCAGTTCTTC; cdr3_aa: CASSQEIPATRNEQFF
j_call: TRBJ1-6; clone_size: .; d_call: .; v_call: TRBV19; cdr3_nt: TGTGCCAGTAGCCGCTGGGGCTCCTACGAAACTTCACCCCTCCACTTT; cdr3_aa: CASSRWGSYETSPLHF
j_call: TRBJ1-5; clone_size: .; d_call: .; v_call: TRBV19; cdr3_nt: TGTGCCAGTAGTATTGGCCCCCGACAGCCCCAGCATTTT; cdr3_aa: CASSIGPRQPQHF
j_call: TRBJ1-2; clone_size: .; d_call: .; v_call: TRBV7-8; cdr3_nt: TGTGCCAGCAGCCAGGACTCTGGAAGAGCTTACGCGGTCTATGGCTACACCTTC; cdr3_aa: CASSQDSGRAYAVYGYTF
j_call: TRBJ2-7; clone_size: .; d_call: TRBD1; v_call: TRBV13; cdr3_nt: TGTGCCAGCAGCCAGGGACAGACGGGCTCCTACGAGCAGTACTTC; cdr3_aa: CASSQGQTGSYEQYF
j_call: TRBJ2-1; clone_size: .; d_call: .; v_call: TRBV6-4; cdr3_nt: TGTGCCAGCAGTAAAATCTTGGGGGGTGACAATGAGCAGTTCTTC; cdr3_aa: CASSKILGGDNEQFF
j_call: TRBJ2-3; clone_size: .; d_call: TRBD2; v_call: TRBV9; cdr3_nt: TGTGCCAGCAACCTAGGACTAGCGGATACGCAGTATTTT; cdr3_aa: CASNLGLADTQYF
j_call: TRBJ2-1; clone_size: .; d_call: TRBD2; v_call: TRBV9; cdr3_nt: TGTGCCAGCAGCGCTACTAGCGGGGTTTCTCCTGAGCAGTTCTTC; cdr3_aa: CASSATSGVSPEQFF
j_call: TRBJ1-2; clone_size: many; d_call: .; v_call: TRBV4-2; cdr3_nt: TGTGCCAGCAGCCTTAGAGGAGACGATGGCTACACCTTC; cdr3_aa: CASSLRGDDGYTF
j_call: TRBJ2-1; clone_size: .; d_call: .; v_call: TRBV19; cdr3_nt: TGTGCCAGTAACCTGGGGGGTGCTGTCTACAATGAGCAGTTCTTC; cdr3_aa: CASNLGGAVYNEQFF
j_call: TRBJ2-1; clone_size: .; d_call: .; v_call: TRBV2; cdr3_nt: TGTGCCAGCAGCCCCCTAGGAGCCTACAATGAGCAGTTCTTC; cdr3_aa: CASSPLGAYNEQFF
j_call: TRBJ1-5; clone_size: .; d_call: .; v_call: TRBV28; cdr3_nt: TGTGCCAGCACCAAAGGAGGGGAACCCCAGCATTTT; cdr3_aa: CASTKGGEPQHF
j_call: TRBJ2-3; clone_size: .; d_call: TRBD2; v_call: TRBV20-1; cdr3_nt: TGCAGTGCTATTGACGGGGGGGCCCCTTCGAGCACAGATACGCAGTATTTT; cdr3_aa: CSAIDGGAPSSTDTQYF
j_call: TRBJ2-2; clone_size: .; d_call: TRBD2; v_call: TRBV7-2; cdr3_nt: TGTGCCAGCAGCTACCGCCAACTAGCGGGGCTAGCCGGGGAGCTGTTTTTT; cdr3_aa: CASSYRQLAGLAGELFF
j_call: TRBJ2-3; clone_size: .; d_call: TRBD1; v_call: TRBV15; cdr3_nt: TGTGCCACCAGCAGAAAAGGAAGGGACAGGGCACACGATACGCAGTATTTT; cdr3_aa: CATSRKGRDRAHDTQYF
j_call: TRBJ2-7; clone_size: .; d_call: .; v_call: TRBV5-1; cdr3_nt: TGCGCCAGCAGAATCGGGACTCTCCAATACTACGAGCAGTACTTC; cdr3_aa: CASRIGTLQYYEQYF
j_call: TRBJ2-1; clone_size: .; d_call: .; v_call: TRBV9; cdr3_nt: TGTGCCAGCAGCGTGGGGGGATCCTACAATGAGCAGTTCTTC; cdr3_aa: CASSVGGSYNEQFF
j_call: TRBJ1-4; clone_size: .; d_call: TRBD1; v_call: TRBV5-1; cdr3_nt: TGCGCCAGCAGCGTCGGGACAGGGGATATGGCTAATGAAAAACTGTTTTTT; cdr3_aa: CASSVGTGDMANEKLFF
j_call: TRBJ2-2; clone_size: .; d_call: TRBD2; v_call: TRBV27; cdr3_nt: TGTGCCAGCAGGCCGTTACAAGCGGGGCACACCGGGGAGCTGTTTTTT; cdr3_aa: CASRPLQAGHTGELFF
j_call: TRBJ1-5; clone_size: .; d_call: .; v_call: TRBV6-5; cdr3_nt: TGTGCCAGCAGTTACCGACTGACCAATCAGCCCCAGCATTTT; cdr3_aa: CASSYRLTNQPQHF